This TCR beta chain was documented in a study of T cell repertoires in cytomegalovirus infection. Study in general: Researchers turned to recently identified HLA-C-restricted CMV epitopes as well as well-studied HLA-B-restricted ones. CMV infection together with matching HLA type was indicated by public TCR beta signatures. General study results and limits: Across the ex vivo response, the dominant clonotypes were HLA-C-restricted CMV-specific TCR beta clonotypes. Frequencies of public TCR beta families were cumulated, and this identified carriers of CMV plus the relevant HLA.

In TCRdb, the reads were re-called with MiXCR into one record per CDR3 protein. The table shows approximately 110,000 distinct CDR3 sequences, with under 55% occurring only once. Worth noting for this clonotype: Antigen unknown.

V gave up 0 bases and J gave up 1 base, with 11 bases separating them. Germline V lookup: CDR1 DFQATT, CDR2 SNEGSKA (reference sequence). The CDR3 spans 15 residues. The gene calls are TRBV20-1 and TRBJ2-3; either TRBD1 or TRBD2 may fit D (6 bases each). This specimen was CD8+ T cells from cultured PBMCs, taken from culture after CMV antigen stimulation. This TCR derives from a human donor in good health (CMV status not recorded). Some clones in this sample may be carry-over from other donors' samples. In nucleotides, the CDR3 is TGCAGTGCTAGAGATAGGGGGGCCCGCACAGATACGCAGTATTTT. Its translation is CSARDRGARTDTQYF.